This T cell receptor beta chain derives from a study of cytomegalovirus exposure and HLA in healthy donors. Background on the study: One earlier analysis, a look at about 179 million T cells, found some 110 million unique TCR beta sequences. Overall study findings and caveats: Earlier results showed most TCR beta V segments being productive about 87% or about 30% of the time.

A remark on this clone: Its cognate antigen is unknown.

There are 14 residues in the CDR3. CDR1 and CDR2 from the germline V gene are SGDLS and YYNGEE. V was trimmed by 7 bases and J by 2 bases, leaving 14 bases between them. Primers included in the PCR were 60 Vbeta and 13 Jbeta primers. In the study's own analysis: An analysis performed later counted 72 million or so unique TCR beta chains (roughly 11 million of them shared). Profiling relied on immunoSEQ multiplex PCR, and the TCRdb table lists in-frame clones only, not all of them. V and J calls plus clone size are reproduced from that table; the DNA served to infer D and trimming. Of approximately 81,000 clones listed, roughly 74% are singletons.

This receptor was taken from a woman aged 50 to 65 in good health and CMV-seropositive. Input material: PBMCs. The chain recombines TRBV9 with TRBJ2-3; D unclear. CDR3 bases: TGTGCCAGCGCCGACTCCCCCCACACAGATACGCAGTATTTT. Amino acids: CASADSPHTDTQYF.